This T cell receptor beta chain was profiled in a study of CD8+ T cells in alopecia areata. The table lists this clone with a few counts. It was cDNA, reverse transcribed from extracted RNA, that served as the sequencing template. Only in-frame clones appear in the TCRdb table, and some are missing; sequencing was by immunoSEQ multiplex PCR. Of about 130,000 clones in the sample, roughly three fifths are singletons; the top ten hold less than 5.5%. The germline V and J ends were trimmed by 2 bases and 7 bases, with 20 bases remaining between them. Germline values: CDR1 MNHNY, CDR2 SVGAGI (reference sequence). The CDR3 is 16 residues long.

The V gene is TRBV6-6, the J gene TRBJ1-1; the D gene is possibly TRBD1 (5 bases). The TCR comes from a human donor with alopecia areata. Source: CD4+ T cells sorted from blood, taken at week 0. Written as DNA, the CDR3 is TGTGCCAGCAGTTACCCCGGGTATGGCAGGGAGGGTGAAGCTTTCTTT. As protein: CASSYPGYGREGEAFF.